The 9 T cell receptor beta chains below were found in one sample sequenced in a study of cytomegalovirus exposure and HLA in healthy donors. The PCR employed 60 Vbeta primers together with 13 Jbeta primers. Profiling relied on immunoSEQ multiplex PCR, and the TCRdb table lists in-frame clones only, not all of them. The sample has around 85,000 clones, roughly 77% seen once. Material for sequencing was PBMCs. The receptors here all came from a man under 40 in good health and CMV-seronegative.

CDR3 coding DNA: TGTGCCAGCAGCCAGACAGGGGATGGCTACACCTTC. Encoded protein: CASSQTGDGYTF. The V gene is TRBV4-2, the J gene TRBJ1-2, with 8 bases lining up with TRBD1. Germline V gene lookup returns CDR1 LGHNA and CDR2 YNFKEQ. The trim removed 3 bases at V and 6 bases at J, leaving 0 bases unmatched. The CDR3 sequence is 12 residues long.

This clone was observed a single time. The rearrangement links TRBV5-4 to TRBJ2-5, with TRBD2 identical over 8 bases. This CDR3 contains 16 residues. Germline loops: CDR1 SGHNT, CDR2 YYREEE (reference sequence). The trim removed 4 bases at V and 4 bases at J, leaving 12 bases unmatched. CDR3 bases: TGTGCCAGCAGCCCGAGGGCCCCTCTAGCGGGAGAGACCCAGTACTTC. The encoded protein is CASSPRAPLAGETQYF.

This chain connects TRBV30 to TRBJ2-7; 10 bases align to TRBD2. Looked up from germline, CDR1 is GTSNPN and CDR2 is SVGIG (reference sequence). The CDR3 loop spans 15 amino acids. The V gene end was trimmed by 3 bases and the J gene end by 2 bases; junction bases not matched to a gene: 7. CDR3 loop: CAWSSGLAVPYEQYF. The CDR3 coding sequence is TGTGCCTGGAGCTCCGGACTAGCGGTACCCTACGAGCAGTACTTC.

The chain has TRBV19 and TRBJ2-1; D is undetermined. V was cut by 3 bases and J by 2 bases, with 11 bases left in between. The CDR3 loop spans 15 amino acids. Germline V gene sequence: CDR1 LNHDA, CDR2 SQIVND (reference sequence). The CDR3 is CASSIREEPYNEQFF. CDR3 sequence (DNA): TGTGCCAGTAGTATCCGAGAGGAGCCCTACAATGAGCAGTTCTTC.

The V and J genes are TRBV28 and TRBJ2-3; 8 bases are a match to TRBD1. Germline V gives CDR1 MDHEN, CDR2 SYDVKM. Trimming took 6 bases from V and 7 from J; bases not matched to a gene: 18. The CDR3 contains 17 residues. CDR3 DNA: TGTGCCAGCAGGCACCTCGACAGGGGACGTTTCCCAAATACGCAGTATTTT. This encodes CASRHLDRGRFPNTQYF.

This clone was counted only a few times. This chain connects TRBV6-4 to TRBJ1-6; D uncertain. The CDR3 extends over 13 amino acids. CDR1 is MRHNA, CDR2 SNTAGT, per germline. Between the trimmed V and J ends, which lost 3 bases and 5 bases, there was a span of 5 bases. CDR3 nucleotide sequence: TGTGCCAGCAGTGAACAAGATAATTCACCCCTCCACTTT. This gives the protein CASSEQDNSPLHF.

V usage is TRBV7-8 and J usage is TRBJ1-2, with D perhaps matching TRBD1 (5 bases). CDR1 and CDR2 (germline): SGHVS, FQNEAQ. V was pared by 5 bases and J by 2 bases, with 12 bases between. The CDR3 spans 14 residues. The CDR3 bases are TGTGCCAGCAGCCAGGGCACAGCGAACTATGGCTACACCTTC. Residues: CASSQGTANYGYTF.

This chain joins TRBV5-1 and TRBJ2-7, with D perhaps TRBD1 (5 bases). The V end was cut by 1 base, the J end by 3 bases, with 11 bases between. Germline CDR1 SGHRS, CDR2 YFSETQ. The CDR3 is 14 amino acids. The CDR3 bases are TGCGCCAGCAGCTTGCAGGCAGGGCTCTACGAGCAGTACTTC. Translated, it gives CASSLQAGLYEQYF. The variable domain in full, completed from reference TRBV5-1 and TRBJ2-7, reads KAGVTQTPRYLIKTRGQQVTLSCSPISGHRSVSWYQQTPGQGLQFLFEYFSETQRNKGNFPGRFSGRQFSNSRSEMNVSTLELGDSALYLCASSLQAGLYEQYFGPGTRLTVT.

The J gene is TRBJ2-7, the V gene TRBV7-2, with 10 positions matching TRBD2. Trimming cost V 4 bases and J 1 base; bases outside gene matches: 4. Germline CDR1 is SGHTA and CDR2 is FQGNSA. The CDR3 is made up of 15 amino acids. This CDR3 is CASSYQTSGSYEQYF. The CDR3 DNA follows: TGTGCCAGCAGCTACCAGACTAGCGGGTCCTACGAGCAGTACTTC. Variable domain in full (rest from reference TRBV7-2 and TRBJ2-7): GAGVSQSPSNKVTEKGKDVELRCDPISGHTALYWYRQSLGQGLEFLIYFQGNSAPDKSGLPSDRFSAERTGGSVSTLTIQRTQQEDSAVYLCASSYQTSGSYEQYFGPGTRLTVT.